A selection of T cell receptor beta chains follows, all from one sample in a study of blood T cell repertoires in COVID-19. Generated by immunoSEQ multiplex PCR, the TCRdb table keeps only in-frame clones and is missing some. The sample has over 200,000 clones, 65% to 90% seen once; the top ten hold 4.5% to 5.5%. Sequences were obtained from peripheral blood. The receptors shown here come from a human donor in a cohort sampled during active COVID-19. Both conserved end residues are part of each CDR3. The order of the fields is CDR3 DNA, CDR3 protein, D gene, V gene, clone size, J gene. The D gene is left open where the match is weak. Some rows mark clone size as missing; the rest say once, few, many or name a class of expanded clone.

DNA: TGTGCCACCAGCTTGGGACACAGCTCTGGGGCCAACGTCCTGACTTTC
CDR3: CATSLGHSSGANVLTF
D: .
V: TRBV15
size: .
J: TRBJ2-6

DNA: TGTGCCAGCAGTTCGACATCTTACGAGCAGTACTTC
CDR3: CASSSTSYEQYF
D: .
V: TRBV27
size: .
J: TRBJ2-7

DNA: TGTGCCAGTGGCTTGAACACTGAAGCTTTCTTT
CDR3: CASGLNTEAFF
D: .
V: TRBV19
size: .
J: TRBJ1-1

DNA: TGTGCCAGTAGTACACCCGGGATAAATAGCAATCAGCCCCAGCATTTT
CDR3: CASSTPGINSNQPQHF
D: .
V: TRBV19
size: .
J: TRBJ1-5

DNA: TGTGCCAGCAGTTTATACTACAGGGGGCATACCTACGAGCAGTACTTC
CDR3: CASSLYYRGHTYEQYF
D: TRBD1
V: TRBV27
size: .
J: TRBJ2-7

DNA: TGTGCCAGCAGCTTAGCAACGATTACACGAGCACCGGGGACAGATACGCAGTATTTT
CDR3: CASSLATITRAPGTDTQYF
D: .
V: TRBV7-9
size: .
J: TRBJ2-3

DNA: TGCGCCAGCAGCCATTCTCAGGGCCCCCGGGAGCAGTACTTC
CDR3: CASSHSQGPREQYF
D: .
V: TRBV4-3
size: .
J: TRBJ2-7

DNA: TGTGCCAGCAGTGAAGACTGGGGGGGGTACAATGAGCAGTTCTTC
CDR3: CASSEDWGGYNEQFF
D: TRBD2
V: TRBV27
size: once
J: TRBJ2-1

DNA: TGTGCCAGCAGTGAACAGGGGAACACTGAAGCTTTCTTT
CDR3: CASSEQGNTEAFF
D: .
V: TRBV25-1
size: .
J: TRBJ1-1

DNA: TGTGCCAGCAGCCTAGCGGGAGGGCCCACCGGGGAGCTGTTTTTT
CDR3: CASSLAGGPTGELFF
D: TRBD2
V: TRBV4-2
size: .
J: TRBJ2-2

DNA: TGCGCCAGCAGCCAACTAGCGGCACCCTACGAGCAGTACTTC
CDR3: CASSQLAAPYEQYF
D: TRBD2
V: TRBV5-1
size: .
J: TRBJ2-7

DNA: TGTGCCAGCAGTGTGGGACAGGGCGTCTCCTACGAGCAGTACTTC
CDR3: CASSVGQGVSYEQYF
D: TRBD1
V: TRBV28
size: .
J: TRBJ2-7

DNA: TGCGCCAGCAGCCAAGGTGTTGGGGGGTGGGAGCAGTACTTC
CDR3: CASSQGVGGWEQYF
D: .
V: TRBV4-3
size: .
J: TRBJ2-7

DNA: TGTGCCAGCAGCTTAGGACAATTGAACACTGAAGCTTTCTTT
CDR3: CASSLGQLNTEAFF
D: .
V: TRBV7-9
size: .
J: TRBJ1-1

DNA: TGTGCCACCAGTGACCCGACTAGCGGGAGGTACAATGAGCAGTTCTTC
CDR3: CATSDPTSGRYNEQFF
D: TRBD2
V: TRBV24-1
size: .
J: TRBJ2-1

DNA: TGTGCCAGCAGCCAATCCAGGGACACTGAAGCTTTCTTT
CDR3: CASSQSRDTEAFF
D: .
V: TRBV16
size: .
J: TRBJ1-1

DNA: TGTGCCAGCAGCTTAGGTCGTTGGGAGAACTATGGCTACACCTTC
CDR3: CASSLGRWENYGYTF
D: .
V: TRBV7-2
size: .
J: TRBJ1-2

DNA: TGCGCCAGCAGCTTGAAGGGACTAGCACGGGCCGGGGAGCTGTTTTTT
CDR3: CASSLKGLARAGELFF
D: TRBD2
V: TRBV5-1
size: .
J: TRBJ2-2

DNA: TGCAGCGGCTCCCTCGGACTGCACTCCTACGAGCAGTACTTC
CDR3: CSGSLGLHSYEQYF
D: .
V: TRBV29-1
size: .
J: TRBJ2-7

DNA: TGTGCCAGCAGTTTATACAGGGGCTTCTACGAGCAGTACTTC
CDR3: CASSLYRGFYEQYF
D: TRBD1
V: TRBV28
size: .
J: TRBJ2-7

DNA: TGTGCCAGCACCGTTACTCGTCCTAGCGGGAAAGAGGAACATGAGCAGTTCTTC
CDR3: CASTVTRPSGKEEHEQFF
D: TRBD2
V: TRBV6-7
size: .
J: TRBJ2-1

DNA: TGTGCCAGCTCACCAGACAGGTCTAGCTCCTACGAGCAGTACTTC
CDR3: CASSPDRSSSYEQYF
D: .
V: TRBV18
size: .
J: TRBJ2-7

DNA: TGTGCCAGCAGTCCCTCCGGTAGCGGGACTTGGTTGCAGTACTTC
CDR3: CASSPSGSGTWLQYF
D: TRBD2
V: TRBV28
size: .
J: TRBJ2-7

DNA: TGTGCCAGCAGCGTGGGCAGGGTCCTCACTGAAGCTTTCTTT
CDR3: CASSVGRVLTEAFF
D: .
V: TRBV9
size: .
J: TRBJ1-1

DNA: TGTGCCACCAGTGAGGCTGACAGGGGGAGTGGCTACACCTTC
CDR3: CATSEADRGSGYTF
D: TRBD1
V: TRBV24-1
size: few
J: TRBJ1-2

DNA: TGTGCCATAAAAACAGGGTCGGGCACTGAAGCTTTCTTT
CDR3: CAIKTGSGTEAFF
D: .
V: TRBV6-5
size: .
J: TRBJ1-1